The TCR beta chain under discussion was sequenced for a study of T cells after yellow fever vaccination. TCRdb re-derived calls from the 5' RACE reads in MiXCR, one entry per CDR3 protein. The table shows approximately 330,000 distinct CDR3 sequences, with approximately 13% occurring only once. Germline V gene sequence: CDR1 SQVTM, CDR2 ANQGSEA. There are 14 residues in the CDR3. With V trimmed by 6 bases and J by 1 base, 7 bases remained unmatched. The TCR was taken from a man between 18 and 35 years old who received the YFV17D yellow fever vaccine. This chain uses TRBV29-1 with TRBJ2-3; 7 bases map to TRBD2. This specimen was CD4+ T cells sorted from PBMCs, taken 15 days after the yellow fever booster vaccination. This CDR3 is CSVDASGGTDTQYF. The CDR3 nucleotides are TGCAGCGTCGACGCCAGCGGGGGCACAGATACGCAGTATTTT.